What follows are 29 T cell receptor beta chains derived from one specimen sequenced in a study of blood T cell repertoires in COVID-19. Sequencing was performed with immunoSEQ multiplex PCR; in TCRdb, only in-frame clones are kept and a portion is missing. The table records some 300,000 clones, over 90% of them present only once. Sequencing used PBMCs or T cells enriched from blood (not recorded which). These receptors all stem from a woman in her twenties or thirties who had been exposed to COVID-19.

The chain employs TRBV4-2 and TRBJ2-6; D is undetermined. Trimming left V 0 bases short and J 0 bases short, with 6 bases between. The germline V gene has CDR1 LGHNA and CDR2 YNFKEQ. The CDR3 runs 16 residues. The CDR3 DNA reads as TGTGCCAGCAGCCAAGAATTGCGCTCTGGGGCCAACGTCCTGACTTTC. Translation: CASSQELRSGANVLTF.

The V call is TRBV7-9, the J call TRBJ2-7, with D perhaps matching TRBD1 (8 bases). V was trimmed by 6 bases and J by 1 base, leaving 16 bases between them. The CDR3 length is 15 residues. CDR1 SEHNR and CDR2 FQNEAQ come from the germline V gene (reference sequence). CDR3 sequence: CASSPGQGGSYEQYF. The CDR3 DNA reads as TGTGCCAGCAGTCCTGGACAGGGAGGGTCCTACGAGCAGTACTTC.

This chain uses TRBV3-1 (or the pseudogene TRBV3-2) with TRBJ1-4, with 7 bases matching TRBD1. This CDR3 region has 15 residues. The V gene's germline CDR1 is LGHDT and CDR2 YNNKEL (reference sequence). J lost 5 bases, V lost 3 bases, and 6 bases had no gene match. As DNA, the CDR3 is TGTGCCAGCAGCCAGCTACAGGGGAAAAATGAAAAACTGTTTTTT. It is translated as CASSQLQGKNEKLFF.

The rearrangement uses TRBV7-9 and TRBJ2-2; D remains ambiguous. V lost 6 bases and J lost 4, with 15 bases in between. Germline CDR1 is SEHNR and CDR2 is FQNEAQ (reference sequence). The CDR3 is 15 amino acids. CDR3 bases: TGTGCCAGCAGTCCCGCCATCCCGGGCACCGGGGAGCTGTTTTTT. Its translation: CASSPAIPGTGELFF.

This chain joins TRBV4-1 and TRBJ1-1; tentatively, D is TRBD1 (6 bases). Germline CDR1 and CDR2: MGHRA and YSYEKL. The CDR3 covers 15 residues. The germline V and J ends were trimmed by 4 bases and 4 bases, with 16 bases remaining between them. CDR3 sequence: CASSRPTGGGTEAFF. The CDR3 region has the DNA TGCGCCAGCAGCCGCCCGACAGGCGGAGGCACTGAAGCTTTCTTT.

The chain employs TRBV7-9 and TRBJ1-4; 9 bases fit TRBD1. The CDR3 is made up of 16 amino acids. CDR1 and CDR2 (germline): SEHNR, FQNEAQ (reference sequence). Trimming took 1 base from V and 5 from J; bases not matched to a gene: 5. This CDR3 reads CASSLEQGARNEKLFF. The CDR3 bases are TGTGCCAGCAGCTTAGAACAGGGGGCGCGAAATGAAAAACTGTTTTTT. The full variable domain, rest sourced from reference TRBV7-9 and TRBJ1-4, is DTGVSQNPRHKITKRGQNVTFRCDPISEHNRLYWYRQTLGQGPEFLTYFQNEAQLEKSRLLSDRFSAERPKGSFSTLEIQRTEQGDSAMYLCASSLEQGARNEKLFFGSGTQLSVL.

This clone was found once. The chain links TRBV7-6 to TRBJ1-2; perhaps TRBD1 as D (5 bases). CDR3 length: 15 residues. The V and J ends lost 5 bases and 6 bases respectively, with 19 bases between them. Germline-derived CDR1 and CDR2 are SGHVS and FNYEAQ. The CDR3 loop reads CASSPLGHGIHGYTF. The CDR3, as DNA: TGTGCCAGCAGCCCCCTCGGACATGGGATTCATGGCTACACCTTC. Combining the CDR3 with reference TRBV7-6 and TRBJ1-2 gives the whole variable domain GAGVSQSPRYKVTKRGQDVALRCDPISGHVSLYWYRQALGQGPEFLTYFNYEAQQDKSGLPNDRFSAERPEGSISTLTIQRTEQRDSAMYRCASSPLGHGIHGYTFGSGTRLTVV.

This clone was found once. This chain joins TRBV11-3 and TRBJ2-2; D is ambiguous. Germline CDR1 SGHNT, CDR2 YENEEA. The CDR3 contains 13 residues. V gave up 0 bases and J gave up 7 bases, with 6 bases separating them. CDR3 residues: CASSLDGVGELFF. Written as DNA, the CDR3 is TGTGCCAGCAGCTTAGACGGAGTCGGGGAGCTGTTTTTT.

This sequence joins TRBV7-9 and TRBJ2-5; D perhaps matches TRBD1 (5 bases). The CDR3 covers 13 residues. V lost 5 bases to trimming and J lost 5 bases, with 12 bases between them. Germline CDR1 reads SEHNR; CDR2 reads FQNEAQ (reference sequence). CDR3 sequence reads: CASSPLGVETQYF. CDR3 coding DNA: TGTGCCAGCAGCCCCCTAGGGGTCGAGACCCAGTACTTC.

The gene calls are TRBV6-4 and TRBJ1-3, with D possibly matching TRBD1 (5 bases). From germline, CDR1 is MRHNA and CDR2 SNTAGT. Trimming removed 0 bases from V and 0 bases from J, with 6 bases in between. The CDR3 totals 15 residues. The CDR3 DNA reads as TGTGCCAGCAGTGACTCGGGGCCCTCTGGAAACACCATATATTTT. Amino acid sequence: CASSDSGPSGNTIYF.

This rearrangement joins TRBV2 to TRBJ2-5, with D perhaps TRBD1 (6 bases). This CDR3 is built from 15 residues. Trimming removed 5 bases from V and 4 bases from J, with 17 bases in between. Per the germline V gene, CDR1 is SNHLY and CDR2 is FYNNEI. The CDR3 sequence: CASSPYDRPLETQYF. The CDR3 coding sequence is TGTGCCAGCAGTCCATACGACAGGCCCTTAGAGACCCAGTACTTC.

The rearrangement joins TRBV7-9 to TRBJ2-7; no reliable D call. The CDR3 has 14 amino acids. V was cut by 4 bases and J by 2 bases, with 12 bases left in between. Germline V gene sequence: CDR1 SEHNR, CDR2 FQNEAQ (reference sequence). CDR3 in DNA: TGTGCCAGCAGCTCCCGGGTCCGGACCTACGAGCAGTACTTC. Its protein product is CASSSRVRTYEQYF.

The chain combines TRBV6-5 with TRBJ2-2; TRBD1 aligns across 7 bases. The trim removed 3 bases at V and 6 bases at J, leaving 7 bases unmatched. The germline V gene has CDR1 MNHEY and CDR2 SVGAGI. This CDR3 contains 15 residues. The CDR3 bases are TGTGCCAGCAGTTATGGGCAGGGGGTGGCCGGGGAGCTGTTTTTT. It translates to CASSYGQGVAGELFF.

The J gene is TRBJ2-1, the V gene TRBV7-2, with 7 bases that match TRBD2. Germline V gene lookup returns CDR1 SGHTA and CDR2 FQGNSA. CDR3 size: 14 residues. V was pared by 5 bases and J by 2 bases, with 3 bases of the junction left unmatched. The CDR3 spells CASSAGTTYNEQFF. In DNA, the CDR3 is TGTGCCAGCAGCGCGGGGACTACCTACAATGAGCAGTTCTTC.

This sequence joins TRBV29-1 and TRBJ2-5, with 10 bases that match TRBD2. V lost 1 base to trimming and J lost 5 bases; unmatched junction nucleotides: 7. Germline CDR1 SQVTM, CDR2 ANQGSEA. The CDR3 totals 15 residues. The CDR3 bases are TGCAGCGTTGAAGTTCTAGCGGGGGCTCGGGAGACCCAGTACTTC. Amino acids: CSVEVLAGARETQYF.

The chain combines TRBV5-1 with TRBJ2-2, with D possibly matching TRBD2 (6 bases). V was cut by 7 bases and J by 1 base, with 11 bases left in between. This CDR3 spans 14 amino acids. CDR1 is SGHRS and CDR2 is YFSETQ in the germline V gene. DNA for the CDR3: TGCGCCAGCCGGTCGGGGGAGAACACCGGGGAGCTGTTTTTT. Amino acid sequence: CASRSGENTGELFF.

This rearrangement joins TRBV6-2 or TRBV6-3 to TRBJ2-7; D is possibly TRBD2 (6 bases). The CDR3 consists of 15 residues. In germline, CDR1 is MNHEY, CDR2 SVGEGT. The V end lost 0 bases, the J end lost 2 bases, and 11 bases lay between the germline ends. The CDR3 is CASSYSTSSAYEQYF. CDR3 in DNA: TGTGCCAGCAGTTACTCGACTAGTTCTGCCTACGAGCAGTACTTC.

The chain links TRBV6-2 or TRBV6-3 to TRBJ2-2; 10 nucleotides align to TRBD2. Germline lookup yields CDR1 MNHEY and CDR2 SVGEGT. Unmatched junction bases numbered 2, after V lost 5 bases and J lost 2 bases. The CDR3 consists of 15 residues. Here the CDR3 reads CASSKRGGNTGELFF. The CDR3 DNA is TGTGCCAGCAGTAAGCGGGGGGGCAACACCGGGGAGCTGTTTTTT.

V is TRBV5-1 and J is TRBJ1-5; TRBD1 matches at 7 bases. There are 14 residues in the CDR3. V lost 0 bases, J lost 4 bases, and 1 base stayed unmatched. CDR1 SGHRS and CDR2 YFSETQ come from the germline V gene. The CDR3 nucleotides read TGCGCCAGCAGCTTGGAGGGGGCGAATCAGCCCCAGCATTTT. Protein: CASSLEGANQPQHF.

CDR3 coding DNA: TGTGCCAGCAGTGAATCGGGCAGGGGTTGGACTGAAGCTTTCTTT. Translated, it gives CASSESGRGWTEAFF. The gene calls are TRBV25-1 and TRBJ1-1; perhaps TRBD1 as D (6 bases). From germline, CDR1 is MGHDK and CDR2 SYGVNS. Trimming stripped 1 base from V and 5 bases from J, with 14 bases between. The CDR3 runs 15 residues.

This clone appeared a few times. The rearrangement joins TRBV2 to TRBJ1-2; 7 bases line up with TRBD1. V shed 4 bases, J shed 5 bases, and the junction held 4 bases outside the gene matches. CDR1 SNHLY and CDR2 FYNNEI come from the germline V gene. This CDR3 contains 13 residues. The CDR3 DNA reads TGTGCCAGCAGTGTAACGACAGGGTATGGCTACACCTTC. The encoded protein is CASSVTTGYGYTF.

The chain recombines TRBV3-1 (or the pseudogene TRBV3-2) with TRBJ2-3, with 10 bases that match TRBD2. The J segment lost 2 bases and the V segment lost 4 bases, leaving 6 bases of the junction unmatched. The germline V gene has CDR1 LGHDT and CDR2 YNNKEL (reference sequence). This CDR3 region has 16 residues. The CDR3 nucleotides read TGTGCCAGCAGCCGATGGACTAGCGGCTACACAGATACGCAGTATTTT. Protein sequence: CASSRWTSGYTDTQYF.

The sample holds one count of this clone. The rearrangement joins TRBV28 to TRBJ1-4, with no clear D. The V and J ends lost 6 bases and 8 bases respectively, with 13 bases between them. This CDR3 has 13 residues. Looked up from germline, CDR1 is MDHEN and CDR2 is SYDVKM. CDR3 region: CASSGETREKLFF. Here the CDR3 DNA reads TGTGCCAGCAGCGGGGAAACTCGGGAAAAACTGTTTTTT.

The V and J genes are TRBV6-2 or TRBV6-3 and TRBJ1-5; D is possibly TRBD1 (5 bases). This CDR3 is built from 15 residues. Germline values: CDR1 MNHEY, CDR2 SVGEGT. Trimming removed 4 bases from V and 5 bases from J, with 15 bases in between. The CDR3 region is CASSLGGWSDQPQHF. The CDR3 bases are TGTGCCAGCAGTTTGGGGGGTTGGAGCGATCAGCCCCAGCATTTT.

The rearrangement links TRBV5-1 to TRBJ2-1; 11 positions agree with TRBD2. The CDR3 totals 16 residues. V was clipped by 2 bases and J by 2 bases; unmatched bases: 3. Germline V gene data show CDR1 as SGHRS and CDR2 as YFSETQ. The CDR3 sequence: CASSFVLAGAYNEQFF. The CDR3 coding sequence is TGCGCCAGCAGCTTTGTACTAGCGGGGGCCTACAATGAGCAGTTCTTC.

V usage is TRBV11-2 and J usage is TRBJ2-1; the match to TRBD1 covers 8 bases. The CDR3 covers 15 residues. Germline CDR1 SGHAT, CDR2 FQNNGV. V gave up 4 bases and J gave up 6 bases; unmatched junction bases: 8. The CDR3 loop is CASSSQGAAPNEQFF. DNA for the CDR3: TGTGCCAGCAGCTCCCAGGGGGCCGCCCCCAATGAGCAGTTCTTC.

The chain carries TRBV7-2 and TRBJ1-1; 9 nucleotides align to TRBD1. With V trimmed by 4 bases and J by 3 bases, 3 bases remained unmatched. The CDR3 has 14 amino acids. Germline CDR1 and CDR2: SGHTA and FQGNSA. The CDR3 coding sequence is TGTGCCAGCAGCTCCCGACAGGGGGACACTGAAGCTTTCTTT. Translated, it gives CASSSRQGDTEAFF.

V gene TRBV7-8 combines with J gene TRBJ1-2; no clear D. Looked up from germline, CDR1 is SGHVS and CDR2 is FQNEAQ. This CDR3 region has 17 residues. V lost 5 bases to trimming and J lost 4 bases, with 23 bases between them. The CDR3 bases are TGTGCCAGCAGCCCCCGGACTATCCGGCGAAACCTCTATGGCTACACCTTC. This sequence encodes CASSPRTIRRNLYGYTF.

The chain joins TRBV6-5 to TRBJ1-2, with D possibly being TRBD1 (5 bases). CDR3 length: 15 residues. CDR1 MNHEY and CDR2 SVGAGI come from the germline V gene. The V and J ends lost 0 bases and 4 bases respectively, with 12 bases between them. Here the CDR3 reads CASSYSPGNPYGYTF. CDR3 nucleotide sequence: TGTGCCAGCAGTTACTCTCCAGGGAATCCCTATGGCTACACCTTC.